One and the same sample provided the 8 T cell receptor beta chains below, sequenced in a study of cytomegalovirus exposure and HLA in healthy donors. TCRdb's table, derived via immunoSEQ multiplex PCR, lists solely in-frame clones and lacks some. The data show more than 130,000 clones, with 88% seen just once and 7.5% to 10% held by the top ten. The sequenced material came from PBMCs. All receptors come from a woman between 18 and 29 years old in good health and CMV-seropositive.

The V gene is TRBV7-3, the J gene TRBJ2-7; TRBD2 matches 8 bases. CDR1 is SGHTA, CDR2 FQGTGA, per germline. The CDR3 has 15 residues. The junction had 13 bases not matched to a gene; V was cut back by 5 bases and J by 7 bases. CDR3 region: CASSPGLAGLGEQYF. DNA for the CDR3: TGTGCCAGCAGCCCAGGGCTAGCGGGCTTAGGAGAGCAGTACTTC. The full variable domain, rest sourced from reference TRBV7-3 and TRBJ2-7, is GAGVSQTPSNKVTEKGKYVELRCDPISGHTALYWYRQSLGQGPEFLIYFQGTGAADDSGLPNDRFFAVRPEGSVSTLKIQRTERGDSAVYLCASSPGLAGLGEQYFGPGTRLTVT.

The gene calls are TRBV9 and TRBJ2-7, with D unclear. Germline V gene sequence: CDR1 SGDLS, CDR2 YYNGEE. Trimming pared 0 bases from V and 0 bases from J, leaving 7 bases between. This CDR3 contains 14 residues. The DNA for the CDR3 is TGTGCCAGCAGCGTAGAACCCGGCTCCTACGAGCAGTACTTC. The encoded protein is CASSVEPGSYEQYF.

This chain joins TRBV7-2 and TRBJ2-7; 15 nucleotides match TRBD2. The CDR3 has 18 residues. The V and J ends lost 5 bases and 3 bases, in that order; junction bases with no gene match: 11. The germline V gene encodes CDR1 SGHTA and CDR2 FQGNSA. The CDR3 loop is CASSVKGLAGGTDYEQYF. Here the CDR3 DNA reads TGTGCCAGCAGCGTTAAGGGACTAGCGGGGGGAACCGACTACGAGCAGTACTTC. The variable domain in full, completed from reference TRBV7-2 and TRBJ2-7, reads GAGVSQSPSNKVTEKGKDVELRCDPISGHTALYWYRQSLGQGLEFLIYFQGNSAPDKSGLPSDRFSAERTGGSVSTLTIQRTQQEDSAVYLCASSVKGLAGGTDYEQYFGPGTRLTVT.

The rearrangement uses TRBV2 and TRBJ1-6, with TRBD1 identical over 8 bases. Per germline, CDR1 SNHLY and CDR2 FYNNEI. After removal of 7 bases from V and 4 bases from J, the junction contained 6 bases not matched to a gene. The CDR3 sequence is 15 residues long. In DNA, the CDR3 is TGTGCCAGCACCAAAGACAGGGGTTATAATTCACCCCTCCACTTT. Its translation is CASTKDRGYNSPLHF.

The gene calls are TRBV25-1 and TRBJ2-1; D gene uncertain. This CDR3 spans 10 amino acids. Trimming stripped 5 bases from V and 7 bases from J, with 3 bases between. The germline CDR1 and CDR2 sequences are MGHDK and SYGVNS. The CDR3 here is CASSYNEQFF. In DNA form, the CDR3 reads TGTGCCAGCAGTTATAATGAGCAGTTCTTC.

The chain is built from TRBV5-6 and TRBJ2-1; tentatively, D is TRBD1 (6 bases). In germline, CDR1 is SGHDT, CDR2 YYEEEE. The CDR3 has 16 residues. V lost 2 bases to trimming and J lost 8 bases, with 20 bases between them. CDR3: CASSFTGHLRVDEQFF. In nucleotides, the CDR3 is TGTGCCAGCAGCTTTACGGGACACCTTAGAGTTGATGAGCAGTTCTTC.

CDR3 protein: CASSFGTFGKNIQYF. The CDR3 DNA is TGCGCCAGCAGCTTCGGGACTTTCGGCAAAAACATTCAGTACTTC. The J gene is TRBJ2-4, the V gene TRBV5-1; perhaps TRBD2 as D (6 bases). Germline CDR1 and CDR2: SGHRS and YFSETQ. The V and J ends lost 2 bases and 3 bases respectively, with 12 bases between them. The CDR3 covers 15 residues.

The chain uses TRBV5-1 and TRBJ2-3; no clear D. CDR1 is SGHRS, CDR2 YFSETQ, per germline. This CDR3 has 14 amino acids. Trimming left V 0 bases short and J 3 bases short, with 8 bases between. In DNA, the CDR3 is TGCGCCAGCAGCTTGGTTGTACTTACAGATACGCAGTATTTT. Its translation is CASSLVVLTDTQYF. The full variable domain, completed using reference TRBV5-1 and TRBJ2-3, is KAGVTQTPRYLIKTRGQQVTLSCSPISGHRSVSWYQQTPGQGLQFLFEYFSETQRNKGNFPGRFSGRQFSNSRSEMNVSTLELGDSALYLCASSLVVLTDTQYFGPGTRLTVL.